The 22 T cell receptor beta chains given below trace back to one sample, sequenced in a study of Ad26.COV2.S vaccination and SARS-CoV-2 variants. Treatment given: roughly 18 received Ad26.COV2.S at low or high dose, single or two shots; several received placebo; per-sample allocation not given. The samples date from day 63 after the first vaccine or placebo injection. Produced via immunoSEQ multiplex PCR; TCRdb's table is partial and in-frame only. The sample holds hundreds of thousands of clones; approximately 87% are singletons and the top ten take over 2.5%. Specimen: peripheral blood, collected in a trial of Ad26.COV2.S vaccine versus placebo. All receptors come from a person between 18 and 60 years old who received the Ad26.COV2.S COVID-19 vaccine or a placebo.

The chain links TRBV2 to TRBJ1-6, with 9 bases lining up with TRBD1. The germline gives CDR1 SNHLY, CDR2 FYNNEI. V dropped 6 bases and J dropped 5; count of bases not matched to a gene: 5. CDR3 length: 15 amino acids. CDR3 amino acids: CASRVRTGDNSPLHF. DNA for the CDR3: TGTGCCAGCAGGGTACGGACAGGGGATAATTCACCCCTCCACTTT.

The rearrangement uses TRBV6-6 and TRBJ2-1, with 14 bases that match TRBD2. This CDR3 has 16 residues. The trim removed 2 bases at V and 8 bases at J, leaving 5 bases unmatched. Germline V gives CDR1 MNHNY, CDR2 SVGAGI (reference sequence). Written as DNA, the CDR3 is TGTGCCAGCAGTTACGGGGGGACTAGCGGGAGCTATGAGCAGTTCTTC. Protein sequence: CASSYGGTSGSYEQFF.

This clone was found a few times. CDR3 residues: CASSETGGVAEAFF. CDR3 nucleotide sequence: TGTGCCAGCAGTGAGACAGGGGGGGTCGCTGAAGCTTTCTTT. The chain joins TRBV6-2 or TRBV6-3 to TRBJ1-1, with 9 bases matching TRBD1. Losses at the gene ends were 5 bases for V and 6 bases for J; bases not matched to a gene: 7. The CDR3 consists of 14 residues. Germline V gives CDR1 MNHEY, CDR2 SVGEGT.

This rearrangement joins TRBV2 to TRBJ1-1; 9 bases align to TRBD1. Looked up from germline, CDR1 is SNHLY and CDR2 is FYNNEI. The CDR3 sequence is 14 residues long. The trim removed 5 bases at V and 1 base at J, leaving 2 bases unmatched. This chain's CDR3 is CASSQGQGNTEAFF. The CDR3 bases are TGTGCCAGCAGTCAGGGACAGGGGAACACTGAAGCTTTCTTT.

As DNA, the CDR3 is TGTGCCAGCTCACCCCAAGGTGGCCAGGGGTCTAATGAAGTTCAGTACTTC. Translated: CASSPQGGQGSNEVQYF. The chain combines TRBV18 with TRBJ2-4; the D gene is possibly TRBD1 (6 bases). The length of the CDR3 is 17 residues. Germline CDR1 KGHSH, CDR2 LQKENI. Trimming left V 3 bases short and J 11 bases short, with 26 bases between. The complete variable domain, with remaining parts taken from reference TRBV18 and TRBJ2-4, reads NAGVMQNPRHLVRRRGQEARLRCSPMKGHSHVYWYRQLPEEGLKFMVYLQKENIIDESGMPKERFSAEFPKEGPSILRIQQVVRGDSAAYFCASSPQGGQGSNEVQYFGAGTRLSVL.

The rearrangement joins TRBV19 to TRBJ2-5, with a tentative D call TRBD2 (6 bases). CDR3 length: 13 residues. The germline gives CDR1 LNHDA, CDR2 SQIVND (reference sequence). With 7 bases removed from V and 3 bases from J, the gap between germline ends came to 12 bases. CDR3 DNA: TGTGCCAGTATCCCCGCGGGGAAAGAGACCCAGTACTTC. Translated: CASIPAGKETQYF.

In its sample, this clone was seen once. V is TRBV4-2 and J is TRBJ2-3; perhaps D is TRBD1 or TRBD2 (5 bases each). Germline V lookup: CDR1 LGHNA, CDR2 YNFKEQ. The CDR3 has 16 residues. The germline V and J ends were trimmed by 0 bases and 1 base, with 11 bases remaining between them. The DNA of the CDR3 is TGTGCCAGCAGCCAAGATGGGGGAGTGGGCACAGATACGCAGTATTTT. The encoded protein is CASSQDGGVGTDTQYF.

This sequence joins TRBV11-2 and TRBJ2-7; D gene ambiguous. There are 13 residues in the CDR3. Germline V gene sequence: CDR1 SGHAT, CDR2 FQNNGV. Trimming stripped 1 base from V and 2 bases from J, with 6 bases between. CDR3 in DNA: TGTGCCAGCAGCTTAGGTGCAGCCTACGAGCAGTACTTC. Its protein product is CASSLGAAYEQYF.

The chain uses TRBV9 and TRBJ1-5; D is uncertain. Germline V gives CDR1 SGDLS, CDR2 YYNGEE. The CDR3 totals 15 residues. The germline V and J ends were trimmed by 0 bases and 7 bases, with 14 bases remaining between them. DNA for the CDR3: TGTGCCAGCAGCGTAGGAGGTCTTTCTTGGCAGCCCCAGCATTTT. Protein product: CASSVGGLSWQPQHF.

Here the CDR3 DNA reads TGTGCCAGCAGGGAGTTGGGGACTAATGAAAAACTGTTTTTT. Protein: CASRELGTNEKLFF. This rearrangement joins TRBV2 to TRBJ1-4; D is unresolved. There are 14 residues in the CDR3. Trimming left V 6 bases short and J 2 bases short, with 10 bases between. Germline values: CDR1 SNHLY, CDR2 FYNNEI.

The gene calls are TRBV6-5 and TRBJ2-1; 8 bases are shared with TRBD2. After removal of 0 bases from V and 7 bases from J, the junction contained 8 bases not matched to a gene. The CDR3 has 16 amino acids. Germline V CDR1 and CDR2: MNHEY, SVGAGI. The CDR3 loop reads CASSYSSGLAGNEQFF. DNA for the CDR3: TGTGCCAGCAGTTACTCGAGCGGACTAGCAGGGAATGAGCAGTTCTTC.

The chain employs TRBV30 and TRBJ2-6; D is unclear. Germline loops: CDR1 GTSNPN, CDR2 SVGIG (reference sequence). CDR3 size: 13 residues. The germline V and J ends were trimmed by 3 bases and 2 bases, with 5 bases remaining between them. For the CDR3, the DNA is TGTGCCTGGAGACAAGCTGGGGCCAACGTCCTGACTTTC. It specifies CAWRQAGANVLTF.

This clone was recorded a few times. The chain uses TRBV30 and TRBJ1-6; D call uncertain. This CDR3 comprises 13 residues. Trimming took 0 bases from V and 6 from J, leaving 6 bases between them. Germline assignment: CDR1 GTSNPN and CDR2 SVGIG (reference sequence). CDR3 residues: CAWSVIPNSPLHF. DNA for the CDR3: TGTGCCTGGAGTGTGATACCTAATTCACCCCTCCACTTT. The full variable domain, completed using reference TRBV30 and TRBJ1-6, is SQTIHQWPATLVQPVGSPLSLECTVEGTSNPNLYWYRQAAGRGLQLLFYSVGIGQISSEVPQNLSASRPQDRQFILSSKKLLLSDSGFYLCAWSVIPNSPLHFGNGTRLTVT.

The chain couples TRBV19 to TRBJ1-1; tentatively, D is TRBD1 (6 bases). Germline V CDR1 and CDR2: LNHDA, SQIVND (reference sequence). This CDR3 is 13 amino acids long. V lost 7 bases and J lost 3, with 12 bases in between. The CDR3 loop reads CASTRGADTEAFF. The CDR3 DNA reads as TGTGCCAGTACGCGGGGGGCTGACACTGAAGCTTTCTTT.

V usage is TRBV5-1 and J usage is TRBJ2-3; D perhaps matches TRBD2 (5 bases). CDR1 is SGHRS and CDR2 is YFSETQ in the germline V gene. The ends were cut back, 5 bases at V and 2 bases at J, with 15 bases in the middle. The length of the CDR3 is 15 residues. In nucleotides, the CDR3 is TGCGCCAGCAGAATAACTGGCGGGTTCACAGATACGCAGTATTTT. Amino acid sequence: CASRITGGFTDTQYF. The variable domain in full, with the rest retrieved from reference TRBV5-1 and TRBJ2-3, is KAGVTQTPRYLIKTRGQQVTLSCSPISGHRSVSWYQQTPGQGLQFLFEYFSETQRNKGNFPGRFSGRQFSNSRSEMNVSTLELGDSALYLCASRITGGFTDTQYFGPGTRLTVL.

The chain has TRBV7-6 and TRBJ2-3; maybe TRBD2 (6 bases). The CDR3 runs to 15 residues. The ends were cut back, 3 bases at V and 5 bases at J, with 15 bases in the middle. Germline V CDR1 and CDR2: SGHVS, FNYEAQ. CDR3 DNA sequence: TGTGCCAGCAGCTTGCTCGGGAGCGAGCAAGATACGCAGTATTTT. The encoded protein is CASSLLGSEQDTQYF.

J is TRBJ1-4 and V is TRBV18; D call uncertain. The CDR3 extends over 13 amino acids. V lost 2 bases to trimming and J lost 8 bases, with 9 bases between them. Per the germline V gene, CDR1 is KGHSH and CDR2 is LQKENI. The CDR3 coding sequence is TGTGCCAGCTCACCAATGAACAGCGAAAAACTGTTTTTT. This gives the protein CASSPMNSEKLFF.

The chain is built from TRBV5-1 and TRBJ2-7, with unresolved D. The CDR3 is 14 residues long. Trimming stripped 3 bases from V and 2 bases from J, with 12 bases between. CDR1 and CDR2 from the germline V gene are SGHRS and YFSETQ. The CDR3 DNA sequence: TGCGCCAGCAGCTCACCGGGCAACACCTACGAGCAGTACTTC. Amino acids: CASSSPGNTYEQYF. The full variable domain, completed using reference TRBV5-1 and TRBJ2-7, is KAGVTQTPRYLIKTRGQQVTLSCSPISGHRSVSWYQQTPGQGLQFLFEYFSETQRNKGNFPGRFSGRQFSNSRSEMNVSTLELGDSALYLCASSSPGNTYEQYFGPGTRLTVT.

The gene calls are TRBV4-2 and TRBJ2-7; TRBD2 might be the D (6 bases). Germline V lookup: CDR1 LGHNA, CDR2 YNFKEQ. Trimming cost V 0 bases and J 2 bases, with 14 bases left between them. This CDR3 region has 16 residues. CDR3 sequence: CASSQESGTPTYEQYF. The DNA for the CDR3 is TGTGCCAGCAGCCAAGAGTCCGGGACTCCCACCTACGAGCAGTACTTC.

V and J are TRBV2 and TRBJ1-1, with 9 bases matching TRBD1. The CDR3 runs to 15 residues. V lost 6 bases and J lost 4; bases outside the gene matches: 9. Germline V gene sequence: CDR1 SNHLY, CDR2 FYNNEI. CDR3 nucleotide sequence: TGTGCCAGCAGCCCTACAGGGGGCGGGAGCACTGAAGCTTTCTTT. Translation: CASSPTGGGSTEAFF.

CDR3 region: CASSASSAGPYSPLHF. CDR3 nucleotide sequence: TGTGCCAGCAGCGCCTCATCAGCCGGGCCCTATTCACCCCTCCACTTT. This chain joins TRBV7-8 and TRBJ1-6; D remains ambiguous. In germline, CDR1 is SGHVS, CDR2 FQNEAQ. V dropped 5 bases and J dropped 8 bases, with 19 bases sitting between them. The CDR3 consists of 16 residues.

This clone appeared once. The rearrangement uses TRBV11-2 and TRBJ2-1; 8 bases line up with TRBD2. Looked up from germline, CDR1 is SGHAT and CDR2 is FQNNGV. The CDR3 extends over 16 amino acids. V trimming: 5 bases; J trimming: 4 bases; junction bases outside the gene matches: 10. CDR3: CASSLTGTSRYNEQFF. CDR3 sequence (DNA): TGTGCCAGCAGCCTCACCGGGACTAGTCGTTACAATGAGCAGTTCTTC.